The T cell receptor beta chain described here comes from a study of blood T cell repertoires in COVID-19. Study context: From T cells, B-cell-depleted T cells, or PBMCs came the material, which was cDNA or gDNA.

Seattle patients were enrolled during active infection and followed longitudinally. Assay used: immunoSEQ multiplex PCR; TCRdb lists only in-frame clones, some missing. The data contain about 130,000 clones, 81% of them singletons. Sequencing was done on a sample of peripheral blood. This TCR came from a man younger than 45 with COVID-19, enrolled during active disease.

CDR3 loop: CASGRAISYEQYF. DNA for the CDR3: TGTGCCAGCGGCAGGGCGATTTCCTACGAGCAGTACTTC. The genes are TRBV6-5 and TRBJ2-7, with D perhaps TRBD1 (5 bases). Trimming left V 8 bases short and J 1 base short, with 12 bases between. The CDR3 runs 13 residues. Germline V gene data show CDR1 as MNHEY and CDR2 as SVGAGI.